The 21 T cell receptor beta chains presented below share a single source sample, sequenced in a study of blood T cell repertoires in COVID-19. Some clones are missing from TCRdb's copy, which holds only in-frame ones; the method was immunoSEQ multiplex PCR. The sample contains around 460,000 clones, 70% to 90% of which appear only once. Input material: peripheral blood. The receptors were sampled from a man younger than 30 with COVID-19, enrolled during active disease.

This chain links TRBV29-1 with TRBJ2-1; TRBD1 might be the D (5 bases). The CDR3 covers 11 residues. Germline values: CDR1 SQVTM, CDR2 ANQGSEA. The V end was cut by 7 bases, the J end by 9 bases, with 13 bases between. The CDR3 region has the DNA TGCAGCGGGGCAGGGTTGGGTGAGCAGTTCTTC. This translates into CSGAGLGEQFF.

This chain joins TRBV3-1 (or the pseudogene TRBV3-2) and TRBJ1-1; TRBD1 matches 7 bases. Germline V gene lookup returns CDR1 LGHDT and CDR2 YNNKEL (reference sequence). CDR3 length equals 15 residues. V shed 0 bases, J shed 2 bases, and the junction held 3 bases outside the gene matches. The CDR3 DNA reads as TGTGCCAGCAGCCAAGAGGGACAGCCTAACACTGAAGCTTTCTTT. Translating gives CASSQEGQPNTEAFF.

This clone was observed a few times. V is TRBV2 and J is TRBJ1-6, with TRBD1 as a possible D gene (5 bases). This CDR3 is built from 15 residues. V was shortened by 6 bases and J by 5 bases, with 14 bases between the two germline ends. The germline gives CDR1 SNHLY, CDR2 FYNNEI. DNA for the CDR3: TGTGCCAGCAGAGCGGACGGAGGGGATAATTCACCCCTCCACTTT. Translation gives CASRADGGDNSPLHF.

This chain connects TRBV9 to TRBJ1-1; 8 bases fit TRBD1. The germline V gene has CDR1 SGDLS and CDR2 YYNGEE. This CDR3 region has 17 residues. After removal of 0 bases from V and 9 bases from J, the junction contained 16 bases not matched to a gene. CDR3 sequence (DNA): TGTGCCAGCAGCGTAGACCTTCCGGGGACAGGCGGGACCAAAGCTTTCTTT. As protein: CASSVDLPGTGGTKAFF.

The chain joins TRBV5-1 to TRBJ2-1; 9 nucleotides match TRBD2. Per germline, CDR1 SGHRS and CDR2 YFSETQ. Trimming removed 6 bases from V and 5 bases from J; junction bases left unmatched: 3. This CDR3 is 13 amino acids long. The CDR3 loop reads CASTRGGDNEQFF. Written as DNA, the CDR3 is TGCGCCAGCACCCGCGGGGGGGACAATGAGCAGTTCTTC.

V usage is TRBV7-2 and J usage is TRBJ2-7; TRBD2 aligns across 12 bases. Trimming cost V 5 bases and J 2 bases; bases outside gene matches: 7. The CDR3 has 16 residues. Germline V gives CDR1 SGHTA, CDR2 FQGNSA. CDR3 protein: CASSADSSGRAYEQYF. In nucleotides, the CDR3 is TGTGCCAGCAGCGCAGACTCTAGCGGGAGGGCCTACGAGCAGTACTTC.

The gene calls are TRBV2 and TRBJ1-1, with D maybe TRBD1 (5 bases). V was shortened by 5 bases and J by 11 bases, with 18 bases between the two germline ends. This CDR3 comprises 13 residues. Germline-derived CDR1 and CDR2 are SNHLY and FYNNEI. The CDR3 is CASSSDDSIRAFF. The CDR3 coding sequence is TGTGCCAGCAGTAGCGATGACAGCATTCGGGCTTTCTTT.

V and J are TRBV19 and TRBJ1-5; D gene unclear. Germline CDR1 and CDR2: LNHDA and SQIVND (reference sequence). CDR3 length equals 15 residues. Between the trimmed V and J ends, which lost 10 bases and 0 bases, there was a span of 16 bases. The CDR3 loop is CATKGWSNSNQPQHF. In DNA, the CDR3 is TGTGCCACCAAAGGATGGAGTAATAGCAATCAGCCCCAGCATTTT.

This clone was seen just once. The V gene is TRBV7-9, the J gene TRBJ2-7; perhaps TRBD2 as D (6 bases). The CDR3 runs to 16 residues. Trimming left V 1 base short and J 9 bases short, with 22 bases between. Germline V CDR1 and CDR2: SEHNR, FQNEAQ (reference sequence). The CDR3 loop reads CASSLVGSGEPSVQYF. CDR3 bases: TGTGCCAGCAGCTTAGTCGGTTCGGGGGAACCCAGTGTGCAGTACTTC.

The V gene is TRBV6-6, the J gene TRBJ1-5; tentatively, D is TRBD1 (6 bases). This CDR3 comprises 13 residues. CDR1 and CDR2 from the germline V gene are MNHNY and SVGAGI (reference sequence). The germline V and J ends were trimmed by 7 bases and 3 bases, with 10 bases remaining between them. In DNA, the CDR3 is TGTGCCAGCACCCGACAGGACAATCAGCCCCAGCATTTT. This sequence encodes CASTRQDNQPQHF.

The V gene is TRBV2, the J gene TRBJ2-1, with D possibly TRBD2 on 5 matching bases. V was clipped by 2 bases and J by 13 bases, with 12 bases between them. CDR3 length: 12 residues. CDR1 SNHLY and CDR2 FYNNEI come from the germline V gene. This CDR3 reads CASSERSGIQFF. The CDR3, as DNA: TGTGCCAGCAGTGAACGTTCGGGGATTCAGTTCTTC.

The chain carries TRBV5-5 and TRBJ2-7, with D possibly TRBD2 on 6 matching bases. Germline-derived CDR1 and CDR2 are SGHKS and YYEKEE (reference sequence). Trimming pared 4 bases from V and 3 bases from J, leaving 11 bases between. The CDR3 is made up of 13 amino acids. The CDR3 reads CASSPGLNYEQYF. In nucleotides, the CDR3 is TGTGCCAGCAGCCCGGGACTCAACTACGAGCAGTACTTC.

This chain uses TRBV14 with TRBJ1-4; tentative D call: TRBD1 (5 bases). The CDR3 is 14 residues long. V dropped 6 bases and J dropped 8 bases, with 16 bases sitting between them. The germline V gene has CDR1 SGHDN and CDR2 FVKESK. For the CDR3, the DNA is TGTGCCAGCAGACTCGGGGGTGTTGGAGAAAAACTGTTTTTT. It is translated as CASRLGGVGEKLFF.

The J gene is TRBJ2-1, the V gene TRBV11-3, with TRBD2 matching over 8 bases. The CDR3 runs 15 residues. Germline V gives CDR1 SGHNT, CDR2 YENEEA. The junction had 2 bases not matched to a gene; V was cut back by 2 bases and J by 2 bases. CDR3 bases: TGTGCCAGCAGCTTACGGGGGGGCCCCTACAATGAGCAGTTCTTC. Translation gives CASSLRGGPYNEQFF.

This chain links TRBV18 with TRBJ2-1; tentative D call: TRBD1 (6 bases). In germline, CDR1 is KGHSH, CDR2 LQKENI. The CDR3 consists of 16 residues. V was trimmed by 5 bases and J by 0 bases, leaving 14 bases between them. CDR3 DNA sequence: TGTGCCAGCTCATCCGGGACAAGTAGCTCCTACAATGAGCAGTTCTTC. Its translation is CASSSGTSSSYNEQFF.

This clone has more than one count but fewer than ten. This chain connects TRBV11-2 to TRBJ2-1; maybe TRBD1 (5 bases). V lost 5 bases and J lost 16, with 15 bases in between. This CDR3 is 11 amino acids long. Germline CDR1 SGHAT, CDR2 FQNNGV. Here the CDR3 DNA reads TGTGCCAGCAGCCTAGGCAGGGAACCATTCTTC. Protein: CASSLGREPFF.

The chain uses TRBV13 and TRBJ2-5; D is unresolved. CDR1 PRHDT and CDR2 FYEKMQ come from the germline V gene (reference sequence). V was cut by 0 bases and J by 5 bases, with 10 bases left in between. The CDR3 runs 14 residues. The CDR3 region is CASSLGNSGETQYF. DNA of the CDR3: TGTGCCAGCAGCTTAGGCAACTCGGGTGAGACCCAGTACTTC. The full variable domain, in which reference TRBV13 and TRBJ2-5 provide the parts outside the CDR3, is AAGVIQSPRHLIKEKRETATLKCYPIPRHDTVYWYQQGPGQDPQFLISFYEKMQSDKGSIPDRFSAQQFSDYHSELNMSSLELGDSALYFCASSLGNSGETQYFGPGTRLLVL.

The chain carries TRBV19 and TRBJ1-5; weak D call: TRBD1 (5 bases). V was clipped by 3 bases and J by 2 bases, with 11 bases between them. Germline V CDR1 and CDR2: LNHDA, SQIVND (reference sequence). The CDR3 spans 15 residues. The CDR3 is CASSIPVQGNQPQHF. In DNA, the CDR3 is TGTGCCAGTAGTATCCCCGTACAGGGCAATCAGCCCCAGCATTTT.

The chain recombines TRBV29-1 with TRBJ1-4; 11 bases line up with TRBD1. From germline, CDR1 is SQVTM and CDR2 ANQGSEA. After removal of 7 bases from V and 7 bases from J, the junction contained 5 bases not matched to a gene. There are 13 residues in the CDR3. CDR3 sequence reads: CSAYGQGAEKLFF. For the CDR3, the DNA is TGCAGCGCCTATGGACAGGGGGCTGAAAAACTGTTTTTT.

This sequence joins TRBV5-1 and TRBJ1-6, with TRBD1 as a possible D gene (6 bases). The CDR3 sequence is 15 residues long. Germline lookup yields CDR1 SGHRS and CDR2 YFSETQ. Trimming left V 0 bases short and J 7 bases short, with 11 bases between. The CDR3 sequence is CASSLVQGRNSPLHF. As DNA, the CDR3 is TGCGCCAGCAGCTTGGTTCAGGGGCGGAATTCACCCCTCCACTTT.

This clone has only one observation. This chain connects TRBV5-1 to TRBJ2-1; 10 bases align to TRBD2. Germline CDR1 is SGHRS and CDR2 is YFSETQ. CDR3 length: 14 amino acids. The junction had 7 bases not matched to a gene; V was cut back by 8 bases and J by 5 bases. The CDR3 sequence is CASLSGGAHNEQFF. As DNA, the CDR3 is TGCGCCAGTCTGAGCGGGGGGGCCCACAATGAGCAGTTCTTC. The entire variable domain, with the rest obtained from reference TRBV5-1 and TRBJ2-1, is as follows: KAGVTQTPRYLIKTRGQQVTLSCSPISGHRSVSWYQQTPGQGLQFLFEYFSETQRNKGNFPGRFSGRQFSNSRSEMNVSTLELGDSALYLCASLSGGAHNEQFFGPGTRLTVL.